This paragraph covers one T cell receptor (beta chain) sequence. The antigen is undetermined. V shed 0 bases, J shed 11 bases, and the junction held 8 bases outside the gene matches. Germline CDR1 is SGHRS and CDR2 is YFSETQ. The CDR3 totals 15 residues. The data were taken from a study of cytomegalovirus exposure and HLA in healthy donors. Overall study results and limits: Analyses of presence and absence presupposed an approximately uniform sequencing depth across donors.

PCR involved 60 Vbeta and 13 Jbeta primers. Clones were sequenced by immunoSEQ multiplex PCR, and TCRdb holds only the in-frame ones, with some missing. The sample contains approximately 180,000 clones, about four fifths of which appear only once. This chain links TRBV5-1 with TRBJ2-5; 12 bases agree with TRBD1. Specimen: PBMCs. This clonotype originated in a man aged 18 to 30 in good health and CMV-seronegative. The CDR3 loop is CASSLGDRGRGEQYF. In nucleotides, the CDR3 is TGCGCCAGCAGCTTGGGGGACAGGGGGCGAGGTGAGCAGTACTTC.